A selection of T cell receptor beta chains follows, all from one sample in a study of shared clonotypes between healthy human individuals. Profiled with immunoSEQ multiplex PCR; TCRdb holds only in-frame clones, not every one. The table has 450,000 to 500,000 clones, 76% seen once. The material sequenced was PBMCs. These receptors were obtained from a woman aged 40 to 50 in good health. Some clones in this sample may be carry-over from other donors' samples. The CDR3 runs from the conserved cysteine through the conserved F or W. The order of the fields is D gene, V gene, CDR3 length, clone size, J gene, CDR3 protein, CDR3 DNA. A D gene is named only where the DNA matches it firmly. Clone size is given for some rows only: seen once, a few or many times, or a class if the clone is expanded.

NA	TRBV27	18	NA	TRBJ2-1	CASSLAHWGDGSYNEQFF	TGTGCCAGCAGTTTGGCCCACTGGGGGGATGGCTCCTACAATGAGCAGTTCTTC
NA	TRBV6-5	13	NA	TRBJ2-6	CASSYGVGGVLTF	TGTGCCAGCAGTTACGGGGTTGGAGGCGTCCTGACTTTC
TRBD1	TRBV5-1	15	NA	TRBJ2-7	CASSQQGQGAFEQYF	TGCGCCAGCAGCCAGCAGGGACAGGGGGCGTTCGAGCAGTACTTC
NA	TRBV6-1	15	NA	TRBJ1-5	CASSEDGLNNQPQHF	TGTGCCAGCAGTGAAGACGGACTGAACAATCAGCCCCAGCATTTT
TRBD2	TRBV13	16	many	TRBJ2-7	CASSLGASGGTYEQYF	TGTGCCAGCAGCTTAGGAGCGAGCGGGGGAACCTACGAGCAGTACTTC
NA	TRBV18	15	NA	TRBJ1-2	CASSPPSTQIGGYTF	TGTGCCAGCTCACCACCGAGTACACAGATCGGTGGCTACACCTTC
TRBD2	TRBV10-3	13	NA	TRBJ2-7	CATGPTSGTEQYF	TGTGCCACCGGGCCTACTAGCGGGACCGAGCAGTACTTC
TRBD2	TRBV4-3	17	NA	TRBJ2-5	CASSQGPGTSGQETQYF	TGCGCCAGCAGCCAAGGACCTGGGACTAGCGGCCAAGAGACCCAGTACTTC
TRBD1	TRBV5-1	15	NA	TRBJ2-3	CASSFGDRITDTQYF	TGCGCCAGCAGCTTCGGGGACAGGATCACAGATACGCAGTATTTT
NA	TRBV19	17	once	TRBJ2-4	CASSIGGNEAGPNIQYF	TGTGCCAGTAGTATAGGGGGTAATGAGGCGGGACCAAACATTCAGTACTTC
TRBD1	TRBV11-2	15	NA	TRBJ2-5	CASSPGTVVQETQYF	TGTGCCAGCAGCCCCGGGACAGTGGTCCAAGAGACCCAGTACTTC
NA	TRBV4-1	13	NA	TRBJ1-6	CASSQDYDSPLHF	TGTGCCAGCAGCCAAGATTATGATTCACCCCTCCACTTT
NA	TRBV7-9	14	NA	TRBJ2-7	CASRQSGSIYEQYF	TGTGCCAGCAGACAGAGCGGGTCCATCTACGAGCAGTACTTC
NA	TRBV2	15	NA	TRBJ2-5	CASSDSRAQWMKQYF	TGTGCCAGCAGTGATTCCAGGGCCCAGTGGATGAAGCAGTACTTC
TRBD1	TRBV10-3	18	NA	TRBJ2-3	CATHGTDRKTSSTDTQYF	TGTGCCACCCACGGGACAGATAGAAAGACATCTAGCACAGATACGCAGTATTTT
TRBD1	TRBV7-3	17	NA	TRBJ2-7	CASSLLAPSTGGYEQYF	TGTGCCAGCAGCTTACTCGCTCCTTCGACAGGGGGCTACGAGCAGTACTTC
NA	TRBV9	14	NA	TRBJ2-5	CASSVGDFSETQYF	TGTGCCAGCAGCGTAGGGGACTTTTCGGAGACCCAGTACTTC
TRBD1	TRBV9	15	few	TRBJ1-5	CASSETGGNNQPQHF	TGTGCCAGCAGCGAGACAGGGGGCAACAATCAGCCCCAGCACTTT
NA	TRBV11-3	13	few	TRBJ2-7	CASSLGSVGEQYF	TGTGCCAGCAGCTTAGGGTCTGTCGGCGAGCAGTACTTC
NA	TRBV6-4	15	NA	TRBJ2-3	CASSDSRGVSDTQYF	TGTGCCAGCAGTGACTCGAGGGGTGTCTCAGATACGCAGTATTTT
TRBD2	TRBV4-2	18	NA	TRBJ2-2	CASSQDGGTSGILGELFF	TGTGCCAGCAGCCAAGATGGCGGAACTAGCGGCATCCTGGGGGAGCTGTTTTTT
NA	TRBV5-1	12	NA	TRBJ2-1	CASSLTGPEQFF	TGCGCCAGCAGCTTGACAGGGCCCGAGCAGTTCTTC
NA	TRBV18	16	few	TRBJ1-4	CASSPLPGRTNEKLFF	TGTGCCAGCTCACCCTTACCGGGACGCACTAATGAAAAACTGTTTTTT
TRBD1	TRBV29-1	13	NA	TRBJ2-1	CSVEPTGGDEQFF	TGCAGCGTTGAACCAACAGGGGGCGATGAGCAGTTCTTC
NA	TRBV25-1	14	NA	TRBJ2-5	CASSEPGDLETQYF	TGTGCCAGCAGTGAACCCGGGGATTTAGAGACCCAGTACTTC
NA	TRBV27	16	NA	TRBJ2-1	CASSLSPSPEWNEQFF	TGTGCCAGCAGTTTATCGCCCAGTCCGGAATGGAATGAGCAGTTCTTC
TRBD1	TRBV4-2	15	once	TRBJ1-4	CASSQSGTGNEKLFF	TGTGCCAGCAGCCAATCCGGGACAGGGAATGAAAAACTGTTTTTT
NA	TRBV5-1	15	NA	TRBJ1-4	CASSLGGADLGKLFF	TGCGCCAGCAGCTTGGGCGGAGCCGACCTCGGAAAACTGTTTTTT
NA	TRBV7-2	14	NA	TRBJ2-1	CASSSPGRGDEQFF	TGTGCCAGCAGCTCCCCGGGTAGAGGCGATGAGCAGTTCTTC
NA	TRBV21-1	12	NA	TRBJ2-1	CASSRRGLEQFF	TGTGCCAGCAGTCGCAGGGGGCTTGAGCAGTTCTTC
NA	TRBV5-1	15	NA	TRBJ2-1	CASSPQGSGADEQFF	TGCGCCAGCAGCCCCCAAGGTAGTGGGGCGGATGAGCAGTTCTTC
TRBD1	TRBV11-2	12	many	TRBJ1-2	CASSPPGGGYTF	TGTGCCAGCAGCCCCCCAGGGGGAGGCTACACCTTC
TRBD2	TRBV10-3	13	NA	TRBJ2-1	CAITGLADNEQFF	TGTGCCATCACTGGACTAGCGGACAATGAGCAGTTCTTC
TRBD2	TRBV18	16	NA	TRBJ2-7	CASSRQTSGNGYEQYF	TGTGCCAGCTCACGACAGACTAGCGGGAACGGCTACGAGCAGTACTTC
NA	TRBV5-4	16	NA	TRBJ2-1	CASSLAAGGSYNEQFF	TGTGCCAGCAGCTTGGCGGCAGGTGGTTCCTACAATGAGCAGTTCTTC